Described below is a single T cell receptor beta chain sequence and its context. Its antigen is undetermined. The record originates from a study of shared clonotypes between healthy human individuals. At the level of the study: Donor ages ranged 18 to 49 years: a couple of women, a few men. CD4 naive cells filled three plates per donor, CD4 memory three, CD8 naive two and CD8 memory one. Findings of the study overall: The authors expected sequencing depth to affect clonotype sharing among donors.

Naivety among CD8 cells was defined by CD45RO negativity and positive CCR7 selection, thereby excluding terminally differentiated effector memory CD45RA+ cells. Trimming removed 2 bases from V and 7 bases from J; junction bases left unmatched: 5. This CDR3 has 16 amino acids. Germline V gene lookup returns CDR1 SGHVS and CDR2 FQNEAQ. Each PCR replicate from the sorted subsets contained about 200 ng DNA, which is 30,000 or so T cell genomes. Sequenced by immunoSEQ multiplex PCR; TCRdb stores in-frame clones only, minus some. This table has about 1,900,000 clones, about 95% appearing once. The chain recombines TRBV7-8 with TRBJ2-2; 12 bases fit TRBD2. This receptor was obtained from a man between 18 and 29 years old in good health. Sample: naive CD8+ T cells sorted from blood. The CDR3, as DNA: TGTGCCAGCAGCTTAAAACTAGCGGGAGGCGACGGGGAGCTGTTTTTT. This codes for CASSLKLAGGDGELFF.